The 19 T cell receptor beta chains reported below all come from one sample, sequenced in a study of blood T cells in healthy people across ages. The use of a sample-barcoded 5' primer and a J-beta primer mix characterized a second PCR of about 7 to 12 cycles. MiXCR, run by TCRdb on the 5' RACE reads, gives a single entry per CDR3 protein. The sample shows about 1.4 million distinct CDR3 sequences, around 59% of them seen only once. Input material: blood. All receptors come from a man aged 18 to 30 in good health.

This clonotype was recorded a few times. The CDR3: CSVEWGEETQYF. CDR3 bases: TGCAGCGTTGAATGGGGGGAAGAGACCCAGTACTTC. The chain joins TRBV29-1 to TRBJ2-5, with a tentative D call TRBD2 (6 bases). The CDR3 covers 12 residues. CDR1 and CDR2 from the germline V gene are SQVTM and ANQGSEA. V was trimmed by 2 bases and J by 3 bases, leaving 7 bases between them.

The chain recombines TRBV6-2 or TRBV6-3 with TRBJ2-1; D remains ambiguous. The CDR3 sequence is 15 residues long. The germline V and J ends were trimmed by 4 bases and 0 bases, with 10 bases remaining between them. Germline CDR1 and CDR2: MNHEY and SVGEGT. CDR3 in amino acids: CASSSGPNSYNEQFF. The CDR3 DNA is TGTGCCAGCAGTTCGGGTCCAAACTCCTACAATGAGCAGTTCTTC.

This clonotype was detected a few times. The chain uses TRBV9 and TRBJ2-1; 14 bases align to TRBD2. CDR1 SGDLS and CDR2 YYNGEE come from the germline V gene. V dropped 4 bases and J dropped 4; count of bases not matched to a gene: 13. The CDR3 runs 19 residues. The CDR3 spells CASSPSVRTSGRSYNEQFF. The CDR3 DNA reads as TGTGCCAGCAGCCCAAGTGTAAGGACTAGCGGGAGGTCGTACAATGAGCAGTTCTTC. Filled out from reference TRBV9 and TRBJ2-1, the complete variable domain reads DSGVTQTPKHLITATGQRVTLRCSPRSGDLSVYWYQQSLDQGLQFLIQYYNGEERAKGNILERFSAQQFPDLHSELNLSSLELGDSALYFCASSPSVRTSGRSYNEQFFGPGTRLTVL.

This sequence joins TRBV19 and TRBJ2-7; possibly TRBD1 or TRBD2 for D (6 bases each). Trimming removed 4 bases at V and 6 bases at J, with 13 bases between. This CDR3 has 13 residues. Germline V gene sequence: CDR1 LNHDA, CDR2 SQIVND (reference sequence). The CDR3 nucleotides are TGTGCCAGTAGTAAGACCGGGGGCAGCGAGCAGTACTTC. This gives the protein CASSKTGGSEQYF. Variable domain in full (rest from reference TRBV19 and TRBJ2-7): DGGITQSPKYLFRKEGQNVTLSCEQNLNHDAMYWYRQDPGQGLRLIYYSQIVNDFQKGDIAEGYSVSREKKESFPLTVTSAQKNPTAFYLCASSKTGGSEQYFGPGTRLTVT.

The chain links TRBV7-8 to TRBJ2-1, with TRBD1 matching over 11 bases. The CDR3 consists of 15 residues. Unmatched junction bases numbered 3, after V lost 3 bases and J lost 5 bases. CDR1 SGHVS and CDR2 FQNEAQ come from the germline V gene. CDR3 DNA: TGTGCCAGCAGCTTCCCGGGACAGGGGGACAATGAGCAGTTCTTC. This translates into CASSFPGQGDNEQFF. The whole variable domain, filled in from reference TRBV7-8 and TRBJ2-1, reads GAGVSQSPRYKVAKRGQDVALRCDPISGHVSLFWYQQALGQGPEFLTYFQNEAQLDKSGLPSDRFFAERPEGSVSTLKIQRTQQEDSAVYLCASSFPGQGDNEQFFGPGTRLTVL.

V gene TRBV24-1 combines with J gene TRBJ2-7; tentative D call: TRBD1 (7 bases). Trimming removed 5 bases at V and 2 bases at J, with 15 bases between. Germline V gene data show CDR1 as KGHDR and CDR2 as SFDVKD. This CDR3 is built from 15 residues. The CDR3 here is CATSVSQGGTYEQYF. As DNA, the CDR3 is TGTGCCACCAGTGTGTCGCAGGGGGGCACCTACGAGCAGTACTTC.

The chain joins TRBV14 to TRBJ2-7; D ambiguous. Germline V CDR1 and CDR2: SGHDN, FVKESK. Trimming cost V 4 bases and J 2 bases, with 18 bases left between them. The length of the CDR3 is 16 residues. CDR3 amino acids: CASSRKRATYAYEQYF. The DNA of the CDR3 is TGTGCCAGCAGCCGTAAAAGGGCTACTTACGCCTACGAGCAGTACTTC. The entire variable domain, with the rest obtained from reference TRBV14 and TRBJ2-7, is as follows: EAGVTQFPSHSVIEKGQTVTLRCDPISGHDNLYWYRRVMGKEIKFLLHFVKESKQDESGMPNNRFLAERTGGTYSTLKVQPAELEDSGVYFCASSRKRATYAYEQYFGPGTRLTVT.

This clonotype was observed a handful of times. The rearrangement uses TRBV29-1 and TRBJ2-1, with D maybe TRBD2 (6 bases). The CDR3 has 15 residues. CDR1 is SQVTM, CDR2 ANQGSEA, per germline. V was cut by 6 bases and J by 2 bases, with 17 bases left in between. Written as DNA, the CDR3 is TGCAGCGTACCCAGTCTAGCGATCGCCTACAATGAGCAGTTCTTC. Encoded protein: CSVPSLAIAYNEQFF.

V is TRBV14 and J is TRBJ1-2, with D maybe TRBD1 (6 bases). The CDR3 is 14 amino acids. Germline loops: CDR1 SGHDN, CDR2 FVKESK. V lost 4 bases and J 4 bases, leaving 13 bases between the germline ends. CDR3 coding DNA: TGTGCCAGCAGCCCTATACAGGGTCCCTATGGCTACACCTTC. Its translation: CASSPIQGPYGYTF.

CDR3 residues: CAISERGLAGGPGSTDTQYF. CDR3 bases: TGTGCCATCAGTGAGCGGGGACTAGCGGGAGGGCCAGGGAGCACAGATACGCAGTATTTT. The rearrangement joins TRBV10-3 to TRBJ2-3; 16 bases map to TRBD2. V lost 2 bases to trimming and J lost 0 bases; unmatched junction nucleotides: 8. Germline CDR1 and CDR2: ENHRY and SYGVKD. The CDR3 is 20 amino acids.

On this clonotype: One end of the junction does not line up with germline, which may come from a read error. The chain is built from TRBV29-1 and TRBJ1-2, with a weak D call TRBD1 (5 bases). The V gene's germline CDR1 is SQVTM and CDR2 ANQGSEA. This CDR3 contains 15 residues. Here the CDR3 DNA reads TGCAGCGTTGAGACCCCCAGATGGGGACCTTATGACTACACCTTC. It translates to CSVETPRWGPYDYTF.

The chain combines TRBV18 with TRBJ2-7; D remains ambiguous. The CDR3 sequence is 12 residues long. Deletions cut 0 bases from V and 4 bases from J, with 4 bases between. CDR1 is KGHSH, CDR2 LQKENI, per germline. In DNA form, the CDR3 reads TGTGCCAGCTCACCACCAGTATACGAGCAGTACTTC. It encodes CASSPPVYEQYF. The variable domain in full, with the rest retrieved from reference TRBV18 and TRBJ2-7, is NAGVMQNPRHLVRRRGQEARLRCSPMKGHSHVYWYRQLPEEGLKFMVYLQKENIIDESGMPKERFSAEFPKEGPSILRIQQVVRGDSAAYFCASSPPVYEQYFGPGTRLTVT.

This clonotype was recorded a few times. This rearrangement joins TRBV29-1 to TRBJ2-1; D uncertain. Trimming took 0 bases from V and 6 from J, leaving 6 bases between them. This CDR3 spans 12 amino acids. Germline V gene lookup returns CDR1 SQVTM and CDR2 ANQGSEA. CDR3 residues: CSVEDNSNEQFF. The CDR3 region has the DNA TGCAGCGTTGAAGACAACAGCAATGAGCAGTTCTTC.

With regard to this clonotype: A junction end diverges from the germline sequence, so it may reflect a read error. The CDR3 DNA reads TGTGCCATCGGGGACCGGGGATTTCAAGAAACCCAGTACTTC. This encodes CAIGDRGFQETQYF. This sequence joins TRBV10-3 and TRBJ2-5; D is tentatively TRBD1 or TRBD2 (5 bases each). The CDR3 loop spans 14 amino acids. The germline V gene has CDR1 ENHRY and CDR2 SYGVKD.

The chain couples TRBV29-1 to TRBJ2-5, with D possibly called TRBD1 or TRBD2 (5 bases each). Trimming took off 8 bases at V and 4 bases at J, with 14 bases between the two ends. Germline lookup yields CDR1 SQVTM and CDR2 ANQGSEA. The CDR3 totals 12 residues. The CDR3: CSCGTSRETQYF. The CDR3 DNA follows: TGCAGCTGTGGGACCTCCCGAGAGACCCAGTACTTC.

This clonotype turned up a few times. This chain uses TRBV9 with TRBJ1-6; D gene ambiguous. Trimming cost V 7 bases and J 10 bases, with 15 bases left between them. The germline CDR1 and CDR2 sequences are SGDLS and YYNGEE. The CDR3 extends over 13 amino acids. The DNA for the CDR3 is TGTGCCAGCCAACCTGAACCATACTCACCCCTCCACTTT. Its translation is CASQPEPYSPLHF.

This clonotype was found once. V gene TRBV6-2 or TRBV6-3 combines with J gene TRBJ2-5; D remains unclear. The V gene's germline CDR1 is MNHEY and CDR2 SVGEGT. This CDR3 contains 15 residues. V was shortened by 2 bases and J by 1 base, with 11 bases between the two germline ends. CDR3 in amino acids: CASSYIGQVQETQYF. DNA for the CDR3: TGTGCCAGCAGTTACATCGGCCAGGTCCAAGAGACCCAGTACTTC.

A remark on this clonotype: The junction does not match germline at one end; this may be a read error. The CDR3 is CASSLTGVFAEAFF. In DNA, the CDR3 is TGTGCTAGCAGCCTTACAGGGGTTTTCGCTGAAGCTTTCTTT. The rearrangement uses TRBV11-2 and TRBJ1-1, with TRBD1 matching over 7 bases. The CDR3 totals 14 residues. The germline CDR1 and CDR2 sequences are SGHAT and FQNNGV.

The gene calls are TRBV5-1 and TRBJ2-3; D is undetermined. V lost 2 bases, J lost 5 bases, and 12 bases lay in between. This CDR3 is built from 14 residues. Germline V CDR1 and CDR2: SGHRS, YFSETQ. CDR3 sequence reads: CASSLGPSQDTQYF. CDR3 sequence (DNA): TGCGCCAGCAGCTTAGGACCCTCACAAGATACGCAGTATTTT.